Sequencing of this T cell receptor (beta chain) was carried out in a study of technical replicates of blood from a few donors. Germline V gene lookup returns CDR1 MNHEY and CDR2 SMNVEV (reference sequence). Trimming shortened V by 5 bases and J by 1 base, and 6 bases separated the two germline ends. CDR3 length: 12 residues. Clones were read by immunoSEQ multiplex PCR, and TCRdb kept only the in-frame ones, dropping some. In the table there are under 75,000 clones, roughly 94% of which are singletons. The V and J genes are TRBV27 and TRBJ2-7; tentatively, D is TRBD1 (5 bases). This TCR came from a human donor in good health. The sequencing input was T cells isolated from PBMCs. CDR3 in DNA: TGTGCCAGCAGTCAGGGATCCTACGAGCAGTACTTC. Amino acids: CASSQGSYEQYF.